This T cell receptor (beta chain) came from a study of vaccination and CD4 T cells after COVID-19. The Oncomine TCR Beta short-read assay sequenced DNA from cultured CD4+ T cells. TCRdb itself ran the PCR reads through MiXCR, one entry per CDR3 protein. The sample yields about 20,000 distinct CDR3 sequences, roughly two fifths seen once. Treatment in this sample: roughly nine-day PBMC culture with coronavirus spike peptide pools or control peptides (ViraFEST assay). In regard to this clonotype: Its matching antigen is unknown.

The receptor was isolated from a human donor who had recovered from COVID-19. The sequencing sample was made of CD4+ T cells from blood, cultured in vitro.

The CDR3 DNA reads as TGTGCCAGCAGGGATTGGTCACAGGGACAAACTGAAGCTTTCTTT. As protein: CASRDWSQGQTEAFF. V is TRBV2 and J is TRBJ1-1; D possibly corresponds to TRBD1 (6 bases). Germline CDR1 is SNHLY and CDR2 is FYNNEI. This CDR3 contains 15 residues. V was cut by 6 bases and J by 5 bases, with 19 bases left in between.